This T cell receptor beta chain was documented in a study of T cells in localized non-small cell lung cancer. Study-level results: Appearing in adjacent lung were a median about 50 of the top 100 tumor clones. Uninvolved adjacent lung had more T cell clonality than any other tissue, topping tumor. A denser population of T cells in blood accompanied longer overall survival. Multi-region tumor sequencing was not done, so intratumor heterogeneity could not be excluded.

Concerning this clone itself: Its antigen is not identified.

The CDR3 totals 14 residues. Germline lookup yields CDR1 SQVTM and CDR2 ANQGSEA. V lost 3 bases and J lost 3; bases outside the gene matches: 4. This table comes from immunoSEQ multiplex PCR, and its TCRdb copy is limited to in-frame clones, with some not included. The sample consists of approximately 7,000 clones, approximately 46% of them appearing once. The chain has TRBV29-1 and TRBJ1-1, with 10 bases lining up with TRBD1. The sequencing here drew on lymph node tissue, taken before any cancer treatment. The receptor was isolated from a female donor over 55 with stage I lung adenocarcinoma. For the CDR3, the DNA is TGCAGCGTTGAGACAGGGGGCTCGTACACTGAAGCTTTCTTT. It encodes CSVETGGSYTEAFF.